The 30 T cell receptor beta chains reported below all come from one sample, sequenced in a study of blood T cell repertoires in COVID-19 (dated by TCRdb to 2020 to 2021). Receptor libraries were prepared by the immunoSEQ multiplex PCR assay. Drawn from immuneACCESS, this table holds only the in-frame rearrangements with V and J called that TCRdb kept. Clones are partly lost; checked studies trace under half to an unresolved V gene and leave the rest unexplained. Present in this sample are 84,000 or so clones, 88% of which were seen just once. The top ten clonotypes cover 5.5% to 7.5% of the sample. Sample: peripheral blood. All receptors come from a man aged 70 or older with acute or convalescent COVID-19.

The chain's CDR3 is CASSAGPGANVLTF. Written as DNA, the CDR3 is TGTGCCAGCAGTGCAGGGCCTGGGGCCAACGTCCTGACTTTC. The chain links TRBV6-4 to TRBJ2-6; possibly TRBD1 for D (5 bases). The CDR3 runs to 14 residues. Trimming shortened V by 4 bases and J by 2 bases, and 6 bases separated the two germline ends. Germline CDR1 is MRHNA and CDR2 is SNTAGT.

The J gene is TRBJ1-6, the V gene TRBV3-1 (or the pseudogene TRBV3-2); 8 nucleotides align to TRBD1. V gave up 1 base and J gave up 7 bases; unmatched junction bases: 0. Germline values: CDR1 LGHDT, CDR2 YNNKEL (reference sequence). This CDR3 has 14 residues. CDR3 residues: CASSQGTGNSPLHF. In nucleotides, the CDR3 is TGTGCCAGCAGCCAAGGGACAGGGAATTCACCCCTCCACTTT.

The gene calls are TRBV2 and TRBJ1-2, with 9 bases fitting TRBD1. Germline CDR1 SNHLY, CDR2 FYNNEI. Losses at the gene ends were 4 bases for V and 6 bases for J; bases not matched to a gene: 6. The CDR3 totals 14 residues. The CDR3 spells CASSGTGVINGYTF. The DNA of the CDR3 is TGTGCCAGCAGTGGGACAGGGGTCATTAATGGCTACACCTTC. The full variable domain, rest sourced from reference TRBV2 and TRBJ1-2, is EPEVTQTPSHQVTQMGQEVILRCVPISNHLYFYWYRQILGQKVEFLVSFYNNEISEKSEIFDDQFSVERPDGSNFTLKIRSTKLEDSAMYFCASSGTGVINGYTFGSGTRLTVV.

V and J are TRBV6-2 or TRBV6-3 and TRBJ2-7, with 10 bases fitting TRBD1. Germline V gene data show CDR1 as MNHEY and CDR2 as SVGEGT. V lost 2 bases to trimming and J lost 7 bases; unmatched junction nucleotides: 8. This CDR3 region has 15 residues. Written as DNA, the CDR3 is TGTGCCAGCAGTTACACAGGGACAGGGGCTCGGGAGCAGTACTTC. This gives the protein CASSYTGTGAREQYF.

CDR3 in amino acids: CASSLEVGGLTQYF. The CDR3 region has the DNA TGTGCCAGCAGCTTAGAGGTGGGGGGGCTGACGCAGTATTTT. This rearrangement joins TRBV7-9 to TRBJ2-3, with D tentatively TRBD2 (7 bases). Germline CDR1 SEHNR, CDR2 FQNEAQ (reference sequence). Trimming stripped 1 base from V and 9 bases from J, with 14 bases between. The CDR3 contains 14 residues.

The chain carries TRBV5-3 and TRBJ2-3; possible D gene TRBD1, 5 bases. TRBV5-3 is an ORF; its function is uncertain. Trimming cost V 0 bases and J 0 bases, with 8 bases left between them. This CDR3 has 15 residues. CDR3 bases: TGTGCCAGAAGCTTGGGAGACAGAAGCACAGATACGCAGTATTTT. The encoded protein is CARSLGDRSTDTQYF.

V gene TRBV19 combines with J gene TRBJ2-6; 7 bases agree with TRBD1. The germline V gene has CDR1 LNHDA and CDR2 SQIVND (reference sequence). The CDR3 is 18 amino acids. With 2 bases clipped from V and 0 bases from J, the junction kept 7 bases outside the gene matches. The CDR3 protein is CASSISDRVASGANVLTF. CDR3 nucleotides: TGTGCCAGTAGTATATCTGACAGGGTGGCCTCTGGGGCCAACGTCCTGACTTTC.

V gene TRBV6-5 combines with J gene TRBJ1-1; 9 nucleotides match TRBD1. The V segment lost 7 bases and the J segment 7 bases; nucleotides outside the gene matches: 4. The germline gives CDR1 MNHEY, CDR2 SVGAGI. This CDR3 comprises 12 residues. CDR3 protein: CASTTTGGEAFF. The CDR3, as DNA: TGTGCCAGCACTACGACAGGGGGTGAAGCTTTCTTT.

The genes are TRBV5-8 and TRBJ1-4, with D uncertain. The CDR3 sequence is 16 residues long. Germline-derived CDR1 and CDR2 are SGHTS and YDEGEE. Trimming removed 10 bases from V and 0 bases from J, with 19 bases in between. CDR3 in DNA: TGTGCCCACGACCGCGGCAGCGCTGCAACTAATGAAAAACTGTTTTTT. This sequence encodes CAHDRGSAATNEKLFF.

The chain recombines TRBV7-2 with TRBJ1-2; TRBD1 aligns across 7 bases. With V trimmed by 1 base and J by 7 bases, 6 bases remained unmatched. The length of the CDR3 is 14 residues. Germline CDR1 is SGHTA and CDR2 is FQGNSA. The CDR3 DNA reads TGTGCCAGCAGCTTAGTGACAGGGACCGGTGGCTACACCTTC. Translating it yields CASSLVTGTGGYTF.

This chain uses TRBV5-1 with TRBJ2-7; D might be TRBD2 (7 bases). CDR1 is SGHRS and CDR2 is YFSETQ in the germline V gene. The CDR3 contains 15 residues. Trimming took 4 bases from V and 0 from J, leaving 14 bases between them. The CDR3 loop is CASSGGGAASYEQYF. In nucleotides, the CDR3 is TGCGCCAGCAGCGGAGGGGGGGCAGCCTCCTACGAGCAGTACTTC.

This clone was seen a single time. The chain couples TRBV5-4 to TRBJ2-2, with TRBD2 matching 7 bases. Germline CDR1 is SGHNT and CDR2 is YYREEE (reference sequence). With V trimmed by 4 bases and J by 3 bases, 9 bases remained unmatched. The CDR3 has 16 amino acids. CDR3 protein: CASSPKTGGYTGELFF. The DNA of the CDR3 is TGTGCCAGCAGCCCTAAGACGGGGGGATACACCGGGGAGCTGTTTTTT.

V usage is TRBV28 and J usage is TRBJ2-1; 7 positions agree with TRBD1. The CDR3 loop spans 15 amino acids. Germline-derived CDR1 and CDR2 are MDHEN and SYDVKM. V was pared by 6 bases and J by 4 bases, with 9 bases of the junction left unmatched. This CDR3 reads CASRRPGQKYNEQFF. CDR3 bases: TGTGCCAGCAGAAGACCGGGACAGAAATACAATGAGCAGTTCTTC.

CDR3 in DNA: TGCGCCAGCAGCTTGAGTTCTCGGACAGGGGCTGAAAAACTGTTTTTT. Encoded protein: CASSLSSRTGAEKLFF. V gene TRBV5-1 combines with J gene TRBJ1-4; 9 bases are a match to TRBD1. This CDR3 contains 16 residues. Germline V gene lookup returns CDR1 SGHRS and CDR2 YFSETQ. Losses at the gene ends were 1 base for V and 7 bases for J; bases not matched to a gene: 8. Full variable domain (remainder filled in from reference TRBV5-1 and TRBJ1-4): KAGVTQTPRYLIKTRGQQVTLSCSPISGHRSVSWYQQTPGQGLQFLFEYFSETQRNKGNFPGRFSGRQFSNSRSEMNVSTLELGDSALYLCASSLSSRTGAEKLFFGSGTQLSVL.

This chain connects TRBV7-2 to TRBJ1-6; TRBD1 aligns across 7 bases. CDR1 and CDR2 from the germline V gene are SGHTA and FQGNSA. The CDR3 is made up of 17 amino acids. V was pared by 0 bases and J by 10 bases, with 12 bases of the junction left unmatched. In nucleotides, the CDR3 is TGTGCCAGCAGCTTAGCCCCCCTAGGACAGGTGGGGTCACCCCTCCACTTT. Protein sequence: CASSLAPLGQVGSPLHF.

This chain uses TRBV11-2 with TRBJ2-7, with 9 bases fitting TRBD1. The CDR3 runs 13 residues. The germline V gene has CDR1 SGHAT and CDR2 FQNNGV. Losses at the gene ends were 10 bases for V and 5 bases for J; bases not matched to a gene: 9. The CDR3 DNA sequence: TGTGCCACCAGGACAGGGGTTAGGCACGAGCAGTACTTC. Amino acids: CATRTGVRHEQYF.

This chain's CDR3 is CASSPGLAVNNEQFF. The CDR3 DNA reads as TGTGCCAGCAGCCCCGGACTAGCCGTGAACAATGAGCAGTTCTTC. The chain joins TRBV7-2 to TRBJ2-1, with 8 bases matching TRBD2. This CDR3 comprises 15 residues. From germline, CDR1 is SGHTA and CDR2 FQGNSA. Trimming cost V 5 bases and J 5 bases; bases outside gene matches: 8.

The chain links TRBV25-1 to TRBJ2-7; TRBD2 agrees at 12 bases. Germline CDR1 and CDR2: MGHDK and SYGVNS. The V segment lost 2 bases and the J segment 5 bases; nucleotides outside the gene matches: 4. The CDR3 has 15 amino acids. CDR3 residues: CASSELAGGADEQYF. The CDR3 DNA sequence: TGTGCCAGCAGTGAACTAGCGGGAGGGGCCGACGAGCAGTACTTC.

The V gene is TRBV7-2, the J gene TRBJ1-6, with D maybe TRBD1 (6 bases). Trimming stripped 4 bases from V and 7 bases from J, with 11 bases between. The CDR3 totals 14 residues. Per the germline V gene, CDR1 is SGHTA and CDR2 is FQGNSA. The CDR3 is CASSSRTENSPLHF. CDR3 coding DNA: TGTGCCAGCAGCTCCCGGACAGAAAATTCACCCCTCCACTTT.

V is TRBV5-1 and J is TRBJ1-3; D gene uncertain. CDR1 SGHRS and CDR2 YFSETQ come from the germline V gene. This CDR3 has 16 residues. The V end lost 0 bases, the J end lost 2 bases, and 12 bases lay between the germline ends. The CDR3 is CASSLAPGNPGNTIYF. In DNA form, the CDR3 reads TGCGCCAGCAGCTTGGCCCCGGGTAACCCTGGAAACACCATATATTTT.

The CDR3 here is CASSLDRGQLKPQHF. The CDR3 nucleotides are TGTGCCAGCAGCTTGGACAGGGGGCAACTGAAGCCCCAGCATTTT. The gene calls are TRBV5-4 and TRBJ1-5; 9 bases fit TRBD1. CDR3 length equals 15 residues. V dropped 0 bases and J dropped 8; count of bases not matched to a gene: 6. In germline, CDR1 is SGHNT, CDR2 YYREEE (reference sequence).

The rearrangement uses TRBV7-9 and TRBJ2-4; D gene ambiguous. CDR3 length: 15 residues. Trimming stripped 6 bases from V and 6 bases from J, with 18 bases between. Per the germline V gene, CDR1 is SEHNR and CDR2 is FQNEAQ (reference sequence). The CDR3 bases are TGTGCCAGCAGTCGGCCCGGGTCCGGCGGAAACATTCAGTACTTC. As protein: CASSRPGSGGNIQYF.

A single count supports this clone. The chain links TRBV10-3 to TRBJ1-2; TRBD1 agrees at 7 bases. The germline V gene has CDR1 ENHRY and CDR2 SYGVKD. V lost 4 bases and J lost 8; bases outside the gene matches: 4. This CDR3 region has 12 residues. The CDR3 region is CAISGDREGYTF. The CDR3 nucleotides are TGTGCCATCAGTGGTGACAGGGAAGGCTACACCTTC.

This clone has just a few counts. V gene TRBV28 combines with J gene TRBJ1-2; 11 bases map to TRBD1. The CDR3 totals 15 residues. The V gene's germline CDR1 is MDHEN and CDR2 SYDVKM. Unmatched junction bases numbered 6, after V lost 4 bases and J lost 5 bases. The CDR3 DNA reads as TGTGCCAGCAGTTCATCCGGGACAGGGGGATATGGCTACACCTTC. It yields the protein CASSSSGTGGYGYTF.

This sequence joins TRBV30 and TRBJ2-3; maybe TRBD1 (5 bases). The ends were cut back, 3 bases at V and 2 bases at J, with 15 bases in the middle. Germline values: CDR1 GTSNPN, CDR2 SVGIG (reference sequence). This CDR3 contains 15 residues. CDR3 bases: TGTGCCTGGAGCCTTGACAGCTCGTCCACAGATACGCAGTATTTT. The encoded protein is CAWSLDSSSTDTQYF.

V gene TRBV7-9 combines with J gene TRBJ1-5, with a weak D call TRBD1 (5 bases). V was cut by 2 bases and J by 8 bases, with 10 bases left in between. The CDR3 runs to 13 residues. CDR1 and CDR2 from the germline V gene are SEHNR and FQNEAQ (reference sequence). The CDR3 DNA reads TGTGCCAGCAGCTTATACAGGCAGGAGCCCCAGCATTTT. Encoded protein: CASSLYRQEPQHF.

The chain links TRBV6-2 or TRBV6-3 to TRBJ1-1, with D perhaps matching TRBD1 (5 bases). Germline CDR1 reads MNHEY; CDR2 reads SVGEGT. V lost 2 bases and J 2 bases, leaving 18 bases between the germline ends. The CDR3 sequence is 17 residues long. CDR3 loop: CASSYGGLGEENTEAFF. CDR3 DNA: TGTGCCAGCAGTTACGGAGGGCTGGGGGAGGAAAACACTGAAGCTTTCTTT.

The chain couples TRBV18 to TRBJ2-7; TRBD2 matches 13 bases. CDR1 is KGHSH, CDR2 LQKENI, per germline. The CDR3 runs to 17 residues. V lost 0 bases and J lost 2; bases outside the gene matches: 4. CDR3 in amino acids: CASSPPGGLAGTYEQYF. CDR3 bases: TGTGCCAGCTCACCACCGGGGGGACTAGCGGGGACCTACGAGCAGTACTTC.

V gene TRBV13 combines with J gene TRBJ2-7; D is possibly TRBD1 (6 bases). Germline CDR1 and CDR2: PRHDT and FYEKMQ (reference sequence). The V end lost 1 base, the J end lost 3 bases, and 7 bases lay between the germline ends. The CDR3 has 13 residues. The DNA for the CDR3 is TGTGCCAGCAGCTTAGAAGGGGGCTACGAGCAGTACTTC. This translates into CASSLEGGYEQYF.

The chain combines TRBV3-1 (or the pseudogene TRBV3-2) with TRBJ1-1; tentatively, D is TRBD1 (5 bases). Per germline, CDR1 LGHDT and CDR2 YNNKEL (reference sequence). The CDR3 contains 14 residues. The V and J ends lost 1 base and 0 bases respectively, with 6 bases between them. In nucleotides, the CDR3 is TGTGCCAGCAGCCAAGCAGGGATGAACACTGAAGCTTTCTTT. It specifies CASSQAGMNTEAFF.